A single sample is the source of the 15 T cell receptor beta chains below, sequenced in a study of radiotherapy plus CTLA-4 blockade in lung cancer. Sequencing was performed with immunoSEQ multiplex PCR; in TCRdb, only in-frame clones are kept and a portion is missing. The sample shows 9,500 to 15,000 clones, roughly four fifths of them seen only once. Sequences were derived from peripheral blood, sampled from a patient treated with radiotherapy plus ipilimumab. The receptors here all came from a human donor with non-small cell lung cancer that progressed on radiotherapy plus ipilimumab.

CDR3 in DNA: TGTGCCAGCAGTCCCGGGACAGGGTTTGGTCAGCCCCAGCATTTT. As protein: CASSPGTGFGQPQHF. The V and J genes are TRBV2 and TRBJ1-5; 9 bases fit TRBD1. Unmatched junction bases numbered 8, after V lost 5 bases and J lost 6 bases. The germline gives CDR1 SNHLY, CDR2 FYNNEI. The CDR3 loop spans 15 amino acids. The full variable domain, rest sourced from reference TRBV2 and TRBJ1-5, is EPEVTQTPSHQVTQMGQEVILRCVPISNHLYFYWYRQILGQKVEFLVSFYNNEISEKSEIFDDQFSVERPDGSNFTLKIRSTKLEDSAMYFCASSPGTGFGQPQHFGDGTRLSIL.

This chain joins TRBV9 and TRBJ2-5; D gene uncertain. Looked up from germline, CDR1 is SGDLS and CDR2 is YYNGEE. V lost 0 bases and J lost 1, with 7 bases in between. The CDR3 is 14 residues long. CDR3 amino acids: CASSVAVVQETQYF. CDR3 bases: TGTGCCAGCAGCGTAGCGGTAGTCCAAGAGACCCAGTACTTC.

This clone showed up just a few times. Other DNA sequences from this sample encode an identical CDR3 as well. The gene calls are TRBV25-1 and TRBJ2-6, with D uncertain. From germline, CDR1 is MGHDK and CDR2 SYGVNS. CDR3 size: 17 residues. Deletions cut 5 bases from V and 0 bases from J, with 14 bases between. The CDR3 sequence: CASSFDGPHSGANVLTF. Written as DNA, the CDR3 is TGTGCCAGCAGTTTCGATGGTCCGCACTCTGGGGCCAACGTCCTGACTTTC.

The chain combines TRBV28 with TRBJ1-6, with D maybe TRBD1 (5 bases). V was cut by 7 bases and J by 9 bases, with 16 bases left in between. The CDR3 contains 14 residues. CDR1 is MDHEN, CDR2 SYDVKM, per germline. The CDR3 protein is CASNRDVGISPLHF. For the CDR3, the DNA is TGTGCCAGCAACCGGGACGTGGGAATTTCACCCCTCCACTTT.

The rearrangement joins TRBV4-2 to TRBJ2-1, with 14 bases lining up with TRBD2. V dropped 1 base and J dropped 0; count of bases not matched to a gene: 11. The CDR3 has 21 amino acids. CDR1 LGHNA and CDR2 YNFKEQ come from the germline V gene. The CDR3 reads CASSQVRTSGGWLPSYNEQFF. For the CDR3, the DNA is TGTGCCAGCAGCCAAGTTAGGACTAGCGGGGGGTGGCTTCCCTCCTACAATGAGCAGTTCTTC.

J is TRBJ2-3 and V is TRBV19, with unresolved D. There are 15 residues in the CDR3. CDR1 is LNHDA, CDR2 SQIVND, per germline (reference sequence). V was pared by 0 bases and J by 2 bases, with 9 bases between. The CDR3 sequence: CASSIDPSPTDTQYF. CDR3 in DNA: TGTGCCAGTAGTATAGATCCATCGCCCACAGATACGCAGTATTTT.

CDR3 protein: CASSLLSGNTIYF. The CDR3, as DNA: TGTGCCAGCAGCTTACTCTCTGGAAACACCATATATTTT. The rearrangement joins TRBV25-1 to TRBJ1-3; the D is unclear. CDR3 length: 13 amino acids. The germline V gene has CDR1 MGHDK and CDR2 SYGVNS. V lost 6 bases, J lost 0 bases, and 6 bases lay in between.

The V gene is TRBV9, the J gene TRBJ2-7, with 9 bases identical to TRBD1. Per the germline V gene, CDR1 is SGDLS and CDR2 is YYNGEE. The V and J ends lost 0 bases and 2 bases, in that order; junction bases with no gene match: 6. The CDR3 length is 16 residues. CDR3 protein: CASSVAGGTGTYEQYF. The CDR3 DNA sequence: TGTGCCAGCAGCGTAGCAGGGGGGACAGGGACCTACGAGCAGTACTTC.

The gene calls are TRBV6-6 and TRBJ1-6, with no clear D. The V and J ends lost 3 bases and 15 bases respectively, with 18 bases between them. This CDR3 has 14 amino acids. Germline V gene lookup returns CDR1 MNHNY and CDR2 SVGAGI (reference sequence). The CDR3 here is CASSYEEANSVLHF. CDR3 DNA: TGTGCCAGCAGTTATGAGGAGGCCAATTCGGTCCTCCACTTT.

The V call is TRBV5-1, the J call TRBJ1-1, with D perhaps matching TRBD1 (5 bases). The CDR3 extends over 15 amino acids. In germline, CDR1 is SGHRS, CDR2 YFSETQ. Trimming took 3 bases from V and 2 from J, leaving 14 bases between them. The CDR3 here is CASSSDGTANTEAFF. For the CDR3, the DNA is TGCGCCAGCAGCTCCGACGGGACTGCTAACACTGAAGCTTTCTTT.

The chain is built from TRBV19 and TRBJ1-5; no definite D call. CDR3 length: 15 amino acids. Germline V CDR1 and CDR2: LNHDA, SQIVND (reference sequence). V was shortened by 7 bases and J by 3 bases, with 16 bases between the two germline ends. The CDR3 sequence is CASTPNREHNQPQHF. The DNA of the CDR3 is TGTGCCAGTACCCCAAACCGGGAGCACAATCAGCCCCAGCATTTT.

CDR3 sequence: CASSSNRDPNTEAFF. In DNA form, the CDR3 reads TGCGCCAGCAGCTCAAACAGGGATCCGAACACTGAAGCTTTCTTT. The chain is built from TRBV5-1 and TRBJ1-1, with a tentative D call TRBD1 (6 bases). This CDR3 is built from 15 residues. Per germline, CDR1 SGHRS and CDR2 YFSETQ. The ends were cut back, 3 bases at V and 1 base at J, with 13 bases in the middle.

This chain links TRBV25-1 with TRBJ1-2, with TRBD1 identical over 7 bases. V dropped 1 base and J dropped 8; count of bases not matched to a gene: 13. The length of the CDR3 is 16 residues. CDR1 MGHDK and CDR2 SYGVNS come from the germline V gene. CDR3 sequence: CASSESGRGFPVGYTF. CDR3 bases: TGTGCCAGCAGTGAATCTGGCAGGGGGTTTCCTGTCGGCTACACCTTC.

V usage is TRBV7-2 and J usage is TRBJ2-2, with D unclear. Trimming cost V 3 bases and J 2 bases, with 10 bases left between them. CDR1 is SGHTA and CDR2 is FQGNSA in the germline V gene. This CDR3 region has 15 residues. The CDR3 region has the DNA TGTGCCAGCAGCTTCAACACAGCCAACACCGGGGAGCTGTTTTTT. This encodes CASSFNTANTGELFF.

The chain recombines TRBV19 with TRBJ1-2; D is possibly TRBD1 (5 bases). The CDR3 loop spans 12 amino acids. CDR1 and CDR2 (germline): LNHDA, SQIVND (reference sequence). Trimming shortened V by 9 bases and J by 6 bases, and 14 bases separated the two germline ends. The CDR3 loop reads CASQQDRDGYTF. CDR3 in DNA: TGTGCCAGCCAACAGGACCGGGATGGCTACACCTTC.